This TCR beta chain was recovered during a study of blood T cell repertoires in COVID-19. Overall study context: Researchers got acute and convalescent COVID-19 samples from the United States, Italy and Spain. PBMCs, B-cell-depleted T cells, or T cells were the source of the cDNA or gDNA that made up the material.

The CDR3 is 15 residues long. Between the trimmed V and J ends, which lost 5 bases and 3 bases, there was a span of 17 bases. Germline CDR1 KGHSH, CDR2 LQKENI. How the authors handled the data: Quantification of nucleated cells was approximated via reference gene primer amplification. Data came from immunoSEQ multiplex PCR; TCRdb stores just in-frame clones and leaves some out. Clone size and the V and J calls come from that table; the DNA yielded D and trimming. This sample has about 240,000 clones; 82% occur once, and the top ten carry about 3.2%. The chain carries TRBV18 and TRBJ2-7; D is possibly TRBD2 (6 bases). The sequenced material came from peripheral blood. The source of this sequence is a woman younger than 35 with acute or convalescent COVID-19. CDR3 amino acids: CASSSDERGLYEQYF. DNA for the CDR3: TGTGCCAGCTCATCAGACGAGAGGGGACTCTACGAGCAGTACTTC.